Below are 10 T cell receptor beta chains sequenced from a single sample in a study of T-cell memory formation after mild COVID-19. Using its own MiXCR run on the 5' RACE reads, TCRdb lists one record per CDR3 protein. There are under 200,000 distinct CDR3 sequences in the sample; 10% to 15% occur only once, and approximately 3.3% lies in the top ten. The sequencing input was PBMCs or a T cell subset sorted from them (not recorded which). The receptors here all came from a man between 18 and 35 years old who had mild COVID-19 (a few samples of this study predate the infection). Cell type and time point are not known.

This clonotype was found a few times. CDR3 region: CASSQERGSGANVLTF. For the CDR3, the DNA is TGCGCCAGCAGCCAAGAACGGGGATCTGGGGCCAACGTCCTGACTTTC. V is TRBV4-3 and J is TRBJ2-6; TRBD2 is a possible D gene (5 bases). The CDR3 consists of 16 residues. V gave up 0 bases and J gave up 1 base, with 7 bases separating them. CDR1 and CDR2 (germline): LGHNA, YSLEER.

This clonotype came up a few times. CDR3 nucleotide sequence: TGCGCCAGCGGGACAGGGGCTGGAAACACCATATATTTT. It yields the protein CASGTGAGNTIYF. The chain links TRBV5-1 to TRBJ1-3; 10 nucleotides match TRBD1. CDR1 SGHRS and CDR2 YFSETQ come from the germline V gene. J lost 2 bases, V lost 7 bases, and 0 bases had no gene match. This CDR3 is built from 13 residues.

This clonotype was seen only a few times. The chain employs TRBV7-2 and TRBJ2-1, with 7 nucleotides matching TRBD2. Looked up from germline, CDR1 is SGHTA and CDR2 is FQGNSA. The CDR3 extends over 12 amino acids. J lost 2 bases, V lost 8 bases, and 0 bases had no gene match. CDR3 sequence reads: CASGGAYNEQFF. The CDR3 DNA is TGTGCCAGCGGGGGGGCCTACAATGAGCAGTTCTTC.

This clonotype was counted only a few times. The gene calls are TRBV6-1 and TRBJ2-1, with D unclear. Trimming cost V 6 bases and J 7 bases, with 16 bases left between them. The CDR3 loop spans 14 amino acids. Per the germline V gene, CDR1 is MNHNS and CDR2 is SASEGT. The CDR3 protein is CASRGSLSGNEQFF. The CDR3 DNA reads TGTGCCAGCAGGGGCTCGCTTAGTGGGAATGAGCAGTTCTTC.

This clonotype occurred a few times. The chain employs TRBV12-3 or TRBV12-4 and TRBJ2-1; 12 bases agree with TRBD2. This CDR3 comprises 18 residues. V was clipped by 3 bases and J by 7 bases; unmatched bases: 13. The CDR3 DNA is TGTGCCAGCAGTTTGCCCTTTCTAGCGGGGGGGGCCGGGAATGAGCAGTTCTTC. As protein: CASSLPFLAGGAGNEQFF.

This clonotype was observed a few times. The chain is built from TRBV6-5 and TRBJ2-5; 12 bases map to TRBD2. The CDR3 has 17 residues. Germline loops: CDR1 MNHEY, CDR2 SVGAGI. Trimming cost V 0 bases and J 5 bases; bases outside gene matches: 7. The CDR3 DNA follows: TGTGCCAGCAGTTACTCCGGGCCTAGCGGGGGGGCCGAGACCCAGTACTTC. Translating gives CASSYSGPSGGAETQYF.

This clonotype was detected many times. V is TRBV27 and J is TRBJ1-2, with 8 bases fitting TRBD1. With 5 bases clipped from V and 2 bases from J, the junction kept 4 bases outside the gene matches. The CDR3 runs to 14 residues. Germline V gives CDR1 MNHEY, CDR2 SMNVEV (reference sequence). The CDR3 loop reads CASSPRTGNYGYTF. The CDR3 nucleotides read TGTGCCAGCAGTCCCCGGACAGGGAACTATGGCTACACCTTC.

This clonotype was seen a few times. The V and J genes are TRBV6-2 or TRBV6-3 and TRBJ2-7; 10 nucleotides agree with TRBD1. The CDR3 spans 16 residues. The J segment lost 3 bases and the V segment lost 4 bases, leaving 9 bases of the junction unmatched. Germline V CDR1 and CDR2: MNHEY, SVGEGT. DNA of the CDR3: TGTGCCAGCAGTTCATTTCCGGGACAGGGGATCTACGAGCAGTACTTC. This gives the protein CASSSFPGQGIYEQYF.

The CDR3 loop is CSARELGQWDTEAFF. CDR3 sequence (DNA): TGCAGTGCTAGAGAGCTTGGACAGTGGGACACTGAAGCTTTCTTT. The chain employs TRBV20-1 and TRBJ1-1, with D possibly being TRBD1 (6 bases). The V and J ends lost 0 bases and 3 bases respectively, with 14 bases between them. Germline V gives CDR1 DFQATT, CDR2 SNEGSKA (reference sequence). The CDR3 contains 15 residues.

V gene TRBV4-1 combines with J gene TRBJ1-2; tentative D call: TRBD1 (5 bases). Per germline, CDR1 MGHRA and CDR2 YSYEKL. V was clipped by 1 base and J by 4 bases, with 10 bases between them. The CDR3 contains 14 residues. In nucleotides, the CDR3 is TGCGCCAGCAGCCAAGCTGGGGGAGTCTATGGCTACACCTTC. It codes for CASSQAGGVYGYTF.